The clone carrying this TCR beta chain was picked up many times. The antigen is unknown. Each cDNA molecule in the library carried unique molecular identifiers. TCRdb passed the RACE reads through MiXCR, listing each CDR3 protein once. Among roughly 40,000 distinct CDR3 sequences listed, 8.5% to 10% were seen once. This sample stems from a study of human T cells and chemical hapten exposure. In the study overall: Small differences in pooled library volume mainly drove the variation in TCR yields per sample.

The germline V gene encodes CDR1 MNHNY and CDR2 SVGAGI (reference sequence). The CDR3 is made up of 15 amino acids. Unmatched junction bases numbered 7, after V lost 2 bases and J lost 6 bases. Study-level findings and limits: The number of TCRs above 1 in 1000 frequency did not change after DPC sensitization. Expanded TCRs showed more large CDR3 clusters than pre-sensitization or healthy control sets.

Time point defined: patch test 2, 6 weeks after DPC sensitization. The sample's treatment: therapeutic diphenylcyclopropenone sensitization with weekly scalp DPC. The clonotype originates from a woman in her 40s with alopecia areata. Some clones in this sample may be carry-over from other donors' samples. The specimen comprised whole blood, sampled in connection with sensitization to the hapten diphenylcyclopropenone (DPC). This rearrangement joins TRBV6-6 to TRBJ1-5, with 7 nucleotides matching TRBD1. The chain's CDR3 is CASSYRQGGSQPQHF. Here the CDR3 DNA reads TGTGCCAGCAGTTACCGGCAGGGGGGGAGTCAGCCCCAGCATTTT.